The entry below gives a single TCR beta chain sequence along with its context. The sample originates from a study of low-dose radiotherapy and immunotherapy resistance in tumors. Study context: With 1 Gy per fraction every two weeks, Cohort 2 accumulated 13 Gy across 26 weeks. One day prior to radiation and immunotherapy, intravenous cyclophosphamide at 200 mg/m2 was given, repeated every two weeks.

Gene-specific TRAV and TRBV primers were used for first-strand cDNA, covering alpha and beta chains. The authors amplified TCRs for 20 to 25 PCR cycles with a constant-region primer and a V-primer adapter. Amplification of the isolated mRNA used in vitro transcription. TCRdb recomputed calls from the reads with MiXCR, one row per CDR3 protein. The table shows about 12,000 distinct CDR3 sequences, with 76% occurring only once. The source is a human donor with advanced metastatic prostate, ovarian, gallbladder or colorectal cancer (not recorded which). This table probably holds off-target reads from a library built for another chain.

The CDR3 nucleotides are TGTGCCAGCAGTTACTCACGCTATAGCAATCAGCCCCAGCATTTT. It encodes CASSYSRYSNQPQHF. The rearrangement joins TRBV6-2 or TRBV6-3 to TRBJ1-5; D is undetermined. Germline assignment: CDR1 MNHEY and CDR2 SVGEGT. This CDR3 comprises 15 residues. V was pared by 0 bases and J by 0 bases, with 6 bases between.